A selection of T cell receptor beta chains follows, all from one sample in a study of OX40 agonist ivuxolimab in advanced cancers. TCRdb's table, derived via immunoSEQ multiplex PCR, lists solely in-frame clones and lacks some. This sample has 80,000 to 100,000 clones, with about 90% found just once. The sample here was CD4+ or CD8+ T cells sorted from blood, taken in a trial of the OX40 agonist ivuxolimab. The receptors were gathered from an adult with an advanced solid tumor such as melanoma, head and neck, liver or kidney cancer. The CDR3 runs from the conserved cysteine through the conserved F or W. D genes are given only for firm matches. Where a row states a size, it is once, few, many or the class of an expanded clone; other rows omit it.

j_gene: TRBJ2-1
v_gene: TRBV5-1
abundance: once
d_gene: .
CDR3aa: CASSLAIDGYEQFF
CDR3nt: TGCGCCAGCAGCTTGGCGATAGATGGGTATGAGCAGTTCTTC

j_gene: TRBJ1-1
v_gene: TRBV5-1
abundance: .
d_gene: .
CDR3aa: CASSLAGGVVESEAFF
CDR3nt: TGCGCCAGCAGCTTGGCCGGTGGGGTTGTTGAGTCTGAAGCTTTCTTT

j_gene: TRBJ1-4
v_gene: TRBV5-1
abundance: .
d_gene: TRBD1
CDR3aa: CASSRQGGDEKLFF
CDR3nt: TGCGCCAGCAGCCGCCAGGGGGGTGACGAAAAACTGTTTTTT

j_gene: TRBJ2-7
v_gene: TRBV6-5
abundance: .
d_gene: .
CDR3aa: CASSSTRGGYEQYF
CDR3nt: TGTGCCAGCAGTTCCACCAGGGGGGGCTACGAGCAGTACTTC

j_gene: TRBJ1-6
v_gene: TRBV7-6
abundance: .
d_gene: .
CDR3aa: CASSLGQSRDENSPLHF
CDR3nt: TGTGCCAGCAGCTTAGGACAGTCCCGAGATGAAAATTCACCCCTCCACTTT

j_gene: TRBJ1-4
v_gene: TRBV27
abundance: .
d_gene: TRBD1
CDR3aa: CASKQGPPSQEKLFF
CDR3nt: TGTGCCAGCAAACAGGGGCCACCGTCCCAAGAAAAACTGTTTTTT

j_gene: TRBJ2-1
v_gene: TRBV18
abundance: .
d_gene: .
CDR3aa: CASSLRSEQFF
CDR3nt: TGTGCCAGCTCACTTAGGAGTGAGCAGTTCTTC

j_gene: TRBJ2-5
v_gene: TRBV27
abundance: .
d_gene: TRBD2
CDR3aa: CASSLSGLAGETQYF
CDR3nt: TGTGCCAGCAGTTTATCCGGACTAGCGGGAGAGACCCAGTACTTC

j_gene: TRBJ2-7
v_gene: TRBV27
abundance: once
d_gene: TRBD1
CDR3aa: CASRTGDLYEQYF
CDR3nt: TGTGCCAGCAGGACAGGGGACCTCTACGAGCAGTACTTC

j_gene: TRBJ2-7
v_gene: TRBV19
abundance: once
d_gene: TRBD1
CDR3aa: CATKRTGAYEQYF
CDR3nt: TGTGCCACCAAACGGACAGGGGCCTACGAGCAGTACTTC

j_gene: TRBJ2-7
v_gene: TRBV25-1
abundance: .
d_gene: .
CDR3aa: CASSDPGTVVYF
CDR3nt: TGTGCCAGCAGTGATCCCGGGACGGTTGTTTACTTC

j_gene: TRBJ1-4
v_gene: TRBV5-5
abundance: .
d_gene: .
CDR3aa: CASRPGPRDEKLFF
CDR3nt: TGTGCCAGCAGACCGGGGCCCAGGGATGAAAAACTGTTTTTT

j_gene: TRBJ2-5
v_gene: TRBV15
abundance: .
d_gene: .
CDR3aa: CATTRGALGETQYF
CDR3nt: TGTGCCACCACCAGGGGAGCTCTGGGGGAGACCCAGTACTTC

j_gene: TRBJ2-5
v_gene: TRBV6-4
abundance: .
d_gene: .
CDR3aa: CASSDSWSASAETQYF
CDR3nt: TGTGCCAGCAGTGACTCTTGGTCAGCCAGCGCAGAGACCCAGTACTTC

j_gene: TRBJ1-1
v_gene: TRBV5-1
abundance: .
d_gene: TRBD1
CDR3aa: CASSLLPGGQSSTEAFF
CDR3nt: TGCGCCAGCAGCTTGCTCCCGGGGGGACAGTCCAGCACTGAAGCTTTCTTT

j_gene: TRBJ2-1
v_gene: TRBV10-3
abundance: .
d_gene: .
CDR3aa: CAIGPRGTNEQFF
CDR3nt: TGTGCCATCGGGCCCCGGGGTACGAATGAGCAGTTCTTC

j_gene: TRBJ1-6
v_gene: TRBV7-9
abundance: .
d_gene: .
CDR3aa: CASSPTGTAGGSPLHF
CDR3nt: TGTGCCAGCAGCCCGACGGGGACCGCTGGAGGGTCACCCCTCCACTTT

j_gene: TRBJ1-1
v_gene: TRBV30
abundance: .
d_gene: .
CDR3aa: CAWSRGLNTEAFF
CDR3nt: TGTGCCTGGAGTCGGGGTCTGAACACTGAAGCTTTCTTT

j_gene: TRBJ1-5
v_gene: TRBV7-8
abundance: .
d_gene: TRBD1
CDR3aa: CASSPVTGGNNQPQHF
CDR3nt: TGTGCCAGCAGCCCCGTTACAGGGGGGAACAATCAGCCCCAGCATTTT

j_gene: TRBJ2-1
v_gene: TRBV18
abundance: .
d_gene: .
CDR3aa: CASSPPESGPPYNEQFF
CDR3nt: TGTGCCAGCTCACCACCCGAGTCAGGCCCCCCCTACAATGAGCAGTTCTTC

j_gene: TRBJ1-3
v_gene: TRBV4-1
abundance: once
d_gene: .
CDR3aa: CASSPCLQGGGNTIYF
CDR3nt: TGCGCCAGCAGCCCGTGCTTACAGGGCGGCGGAAACACCATATATTTT

j_gene: TRBJ2-5
v_gene: TRBV7-3
abundance: .
d_gene: .
CDR3aa: CASSRGAGETQYF
CDR3nt: TGTGCCAGCAGTAGGGGGGCTGGAGAGACCCAGTACTTC

j_gene: TRBJ2-7
v_gene: TRBV19
abundance: .
d_gene: TRBD2
CDR3aa: CASSRTSVPYEQYF
CDR3nt: TGTGCCAGTTCGAGAACTAGCGTACCCTACGAGCAGTACTTC